This TCR beta chain was obtained from a study of glioma-infiltrating T cells after dendritic cell vaccination. The PCR used 60 V beta and 13 J beta primers. The table came from immunoSEQ multiplex PCR; TCRdb's copy has only in-frame clones and leaves some out. This sample has 80,000 to 95,000 clones; more than 70% occur once, and the top ten carry over 2.5%. The specimen comprised blood, sampled before dendritic cell vaccination. This clonotype was obtained from a human donor with glioblastoma.

CDR3 residues: CASSTGKSSYNEQFF. CDR3 nucleotides: TGCGCCAGCAGCACAGGGAAGAGCTCCTACAATGAGCAGTTCTTC. V gene TRBV5-1 combines with J gene TRBJ2-1, with a tentative D call TRBD1 (6 bases). With 4 bases removed from V and 0 bases from J, the gap between germline ends came to 11 bases. CDR1 SGHRS and CDR2 YFSETQ come from the germline V gene. CDR3 size: 15 residues.